The 13 T cell receptor beta chains reported below all come from one sample, sequenced in a study of cytomegalovirus exposure and HLA in healthy donors. In the PCR, 60 Vbeta and 13 Jbeta primers were used. The method was immunoSEQ multiplex PCR; TCRdb's version includes in-frame clones alone and lacks a portion of them. The sample contains just under 95,000 clones, around four fifths of which appear only once. Sequenced: PBMCs. The receptors shown here come from a woman aged 18-29 years in good health and CMV-seropositive.

This rearrangement joins TRBV25-1 to TRBJ2-1, with 10 bases lining up with TRBD2. Germline assignment: CDR1 MGHDK and CDR2 SYGVNS. The V gene end was trimmed by 4 bases and the J gene end by 0 bases; junction bases not matched to a gene: 9. This CDR3 has 18 residues. CDR3 sequence: CASSVWSSGGSSYNEQFF. In nucleotides, the CDR3 is TGTGCCAGCAGTGTGTGGTCTAGCGGGGGAAGCTCCTACAATGAGCAGTTCTTC.

The J gene is TRBJ2-7, the V gene TRBV6-5; D may be TRBD2 (5 bases). This CDR3 comprises 16 residues. Trimming cost V 4 bases and J 0 bases, with 16 bases left between them. Germline CDR1 reads MNHEY; CDR2 reads SVGAGI. CDR3 sequence: CASSSPLREGSYEQYF. As DNA, the CDR3 is TGTGCCAGCAGTTCCCCACTCCGGGAAGGCTCCTACGAGCAGTACTTC.

CDR3 protein: CASSLVFSGTGVQPQHF. The CDR3 DNA follows: TGTGCCAGCAGCTTAGTCTTCAGCGGGACAGGGGTGCAGCCCCAGCATTTT. The chain joins TRBV7-8 to TRBJ1-5; TRBD1 matches at 10 bases. V dropped 1 base and J dropped 7; count of bases not matched to a gene: 10. The CDR3 spans 17 residues. Germline V lookup: CDR1 SGHVS, CDR2 FQNEAQ.

This chain uses TRBV6-5 with TRBJ1-2, with D tentatively TRBD1 (6 bases). Trimming took 5 bases from V and 2 from J, leaving 15 bases between them. Germline V gene data show CDR1 as MNHEY and CDR2 as SVGAGI. There are 15 residues in the CDR3. In DNA form, the CDR3 reads TGTGCCAGCAGTATGGGGGCGGTTCCCAACTATGGCTACACCTTC. Protein product: CASSMGAVPNYGYTF.

The chain links TRBV7-9 to TRBJ1-1; no clear D. Germline V CDR1 and CDR2: SEHNR, FQNEAQ (reference sequence). The CDR3 totals 16 residues. Trimming cost V 0 bases and J 0 bases, with 11 bases left between them. As DNA, the CDR3 is TGTGCCAGCAGCTTAGCTCCGGAGAAGATGAACACTGAAGCTTTCTTT. This encodes CASSLAPEKMNTEAFF.

To note about this clone: The junction departs from the called germline gene at one end, perhaps through a read error. The rearrangement links TRBV28 to TRBJ1-2, with 8 bases lining up with TRBD1. Germline V gene sequence: CDR1 MDHEN, CDR2 SYDVKM. The CDR3 is 12 amino acids. As DNA, the CDR3 is TGTGCCAGCAGCCGTTACCGGACAGGGCCAGCCTTC. This sequence encodes CASSRYRTGPAF.

J is TRBJ1-2 and V is TRBV7-9, with a possible D match to TRBD1 (6 bases). This CDR3 has 15 residues. The germline gives CDR1 SEHNR, CDR2 FQNEAQ (reference sequence). Trimming shortened V by 1 base and J by 6 bases, and 15 bases separated the two germline ends. Here the CDR3 DNA reads TGTGCCAGCAGCTTAGGCTACAGGGAGAATCATGGCTACACCTTC. Translating it yields CASSLGYRENHGYTF.

This chain joins TRBV15 and TRBJ1-3; 11 nucleotides line up with TRBD1. The CDR3 spans 15 residues. The V gene end was trimmed by 5 bases and the J gene end by 0 bases; junction bases not matched to a gene: 0. The germline V gene has CDR1 LNHNV and CDR2 YYDKDF (reference sequence). CDR3 sequence reads: CATSGTGGSGNTIYF. The CDR3 DNA is TGTGCCACCAGCGGGACAGGGGGCTCTGGAAACACCATATATTTT.

This chain connects TRBV19 to TRBJ2-7; tentatively, D is TRBD1 (6 bases). This CDR3 comprises 15 residues. V lost 10 bases to trimming and J lost 1 base, with 20 bases between them. CDR1 and CDR2 (germline): LNHDA, SQIVND (reference sequence). CDR3 region: CATAPGASRSYEQYF. The CDR3 DNA follows: TGTGCCACTGCCCCAGGGGCATCTCGTTCCTACGAGCAGTACTTC.

The chain combines TRBV7-9 with TRBJ2-5; no clear D gene. The germline V gene has CDR1 SEHNR and CDR2 FQNEAQ (reference sequence). V was cut by 6 bases and J by 4 bases, with 9 bases left in between. The length of the CDR3 is 12 residues. The CDR3 region has the DNA TGTGCCAGCAGTCATAATAGAGAGACCCAGTACTTC. Its translation: CASSHNRETQYF.

This clone was picked up one time. V gene TRBV4-1 combines with J gene TRBJ2-1; 11 positions match TRBD2. With V trimmed by 0 bases and J by 9 bases, 4 bases remained unmatched. This CDR3 is built from 15 residues. CDR1 is MGHRA, CDR2 YSYEKL, per germline. In DNA, the CDR3 is TGCGCCAGCAGCCAAGATATTAGCGGGAGGGGTGAGCAGTTCTTC. As protein: CASSQDISGRGEQFF.

The genes are TRBV5-1 and TRBJ2-2; 10 positions match TRBD2. Germline CDR1 and CDR2: SGHRS and YFSETQ. Trimming at V came to 3 bases and at J to 4 bases, leaving 6 bases not matched to a gene. This CDR3 is 16 amino acids long. In nucleotides, the CDR3 is TGCGCCAGCAGCTGGGGATCTAGCGGGAGCACCGGGGAGCTGTTTTTT. Translating it yields CASSWGSSGSTGELFF.

The V call is TRBV7-2, the J call TRBJ2-5, with D possibly matching TRBD2 (6 bases). The germline CDR1 and CDR2 sequences are SGHTA and FQGNSA. V lost 5 bases to trimming and J lost 1 base, with 11 bases between them. The CDR3 is made up of 14 amino acids. The CDR3 DNA reads TGTGCCAGCAGCCAGCAGGGAGGCCAAGAGACCCAGTACTTC. Amino acids: CASSQQGGQETQYF.